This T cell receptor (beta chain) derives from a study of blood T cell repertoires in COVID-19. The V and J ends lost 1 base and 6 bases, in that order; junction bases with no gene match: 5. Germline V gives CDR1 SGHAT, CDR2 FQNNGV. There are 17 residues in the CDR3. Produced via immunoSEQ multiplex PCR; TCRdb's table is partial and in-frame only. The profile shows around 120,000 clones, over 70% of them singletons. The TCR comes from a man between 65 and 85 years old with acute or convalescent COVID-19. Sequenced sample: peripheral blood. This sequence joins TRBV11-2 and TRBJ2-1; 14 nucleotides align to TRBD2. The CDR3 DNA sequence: TGTGCCAGCAGCTTAGCCCTCGGACTAGCGGGGGGCAATGAGCAGTTCTTC. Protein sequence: CASSLALGLAGGNEQFF.